This record covers a single TCR beta chain. The CDR3 covers 14 residues. The V gene end was trimmed by 3 bases and the J gene end by 8 bases; junction bases not matched to a gene: 3. Germline V gene data show CDR1 as SGHRS and CDR2 as YFSETQ. The assay was immunoSEQ multiplex PCR, and TCRdb's table has in-frame clones only and misses some. The table lists tens of thousands of clones, just over 90% of them singletons. These data belong to a study of CD4 T cells in relation to SARS-CoV-2 and coronaviruses. V is TRBV5-1 and J is TRBJ1-4; 11 bases match TRBD1. The source material was naive CD4+ T cells from PBMCs. Stated subset: naive CD4+ T cells isolated by negative enrichment. This TCR was sampled from an adult with COVID-19. The CDR3 spells CASSWGQGDEKLFF. The DNA for the CDR3 is TGCGCCAGCAGCTGGGGACAGGGGGACGAAAAACTGTTTTTT.